This TCR beta chain is drawn from a study of blood T cell repertoires in COVID-19. Across the whole study: Samples came from the United States, Italy and Spain, spanning acute and convalescent COVID-19. PBMCs, B-cell-depleted T cells, or T cells provided the cDNA or gDNA that made up the material.

In the authors' workflow: Amplifying reference gene primers gave estimates of nucleated cell counts. Sequencing was performed with immunoSEQ multiplex PCR; in TCRdb, only in-frame clones are kept and a portion is missing. V, J and clone size are taken as reported in that table, and D and trimming were inferred from the DNA itself. This table holds about 160,000 clones, around 84% found once. CDR3 length: 13 amino acids. The germline gives CDR1 MNHEY, CDR2 SVGAGI. V dropped 2 bases and J dropped 6 bases, with 11 bases sitting between them. This chain uses TRBV6-5 with TRBJ2-7; D possibly corresponds to TRBD1 (5 bases). The sample consisted of peripheral blood. The TCR sequence derives from a woman aged 80 or over with acute or convalescent COVID-19. DNA for the CDR3: TGTGCCAGCAGTTACAAGGGGCCTGCCGAGCAGTACTTC. Its translation is CASSYKGPAEQYF.